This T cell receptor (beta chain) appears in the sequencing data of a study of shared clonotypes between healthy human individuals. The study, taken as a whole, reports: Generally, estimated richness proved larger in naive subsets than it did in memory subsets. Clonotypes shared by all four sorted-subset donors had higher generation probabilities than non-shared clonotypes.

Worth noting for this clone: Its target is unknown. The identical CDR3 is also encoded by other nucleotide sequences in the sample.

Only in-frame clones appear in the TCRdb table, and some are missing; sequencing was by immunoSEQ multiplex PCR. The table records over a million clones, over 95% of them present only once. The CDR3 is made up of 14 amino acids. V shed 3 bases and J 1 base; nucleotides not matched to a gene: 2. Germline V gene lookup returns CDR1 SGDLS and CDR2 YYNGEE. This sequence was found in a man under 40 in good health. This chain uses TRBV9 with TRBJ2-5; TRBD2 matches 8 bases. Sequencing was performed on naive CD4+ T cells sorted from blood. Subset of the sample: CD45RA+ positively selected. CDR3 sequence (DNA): TGTGCCAGCAGCGCAACTAGCGGCCAAGAGACCCAGTACTTC. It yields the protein CASSATSGQETQYF.